This TCR beta chain was retrieved from a study of blood T cell repertoires in COVID-19. Study as a whole: The United States, Italy and Spain supplied acute and convalescent COVID-19 samples. T cells, B-cell-depleted T cells, or PBMCs supplied cDNA or gDNA.

Per the original data handling: Reference gene primer amplification in the assay estimated nucleated cell counts. Here immunoSEQ multiplex PCR was the method, and the copy in TCRdb shows in-frame clones only, minus some. The D gene and trimming were derived from the DNA, and the V and J assignments and clone size from that table. This table has tens of thousands of clones, approximately 92% appearing once. The length of the CDR3 is 14 residues. V shed 6 bases and J 4 bases; nucleotides not matched to a gene: 2. Germline V lookup: CDR1 MNHEY, CDR2 SVGAGI. Only one count was recorded for this clone. This TCR was sampled from an elderly woman with active COVID-19. Sequencing used peripheral blood. This chain links TRBV6-5 with TRBJ1-6; TRBD1 agrees at 8 bases. The CDR3 nucleotides are TGTGCCAGCAGCGGGACAGGTTATAATTCACCCCTCCACTTT. Translating it yields CASSGTGYNSPLHF.